This entry describes one T cell receptor (beta chain). Its antigen is undetermined. Regarding treatment: roughly ten-day PBMC culture with coronavirus spike peptide pools or control peptides (ViraFEST assay). In the ViraFEST assay, peptide-pool expansion preceded TCR sequencing of expanded clonotypes. These data originate in a study of vaccination and CD4 T cells after COVID-19. Study-level information: Sampling that followed vaccination took place a median approximately 72 days after dose two, within a range of 14 to 241. As control conditions, cultures were given either a CEFX pool serving as positive control, an HIV-1 Nef pool, or no peptide at all. Overlapping SARS-CoV-2, HCoV-NL63, HCoV-OC43 and HCoV-229E spike peptides were used to stimulate cells.

Sequenced with the Oncomine TCR Beta short-read assay was DNA taken from cultured CD4+ T cells. MiXCR, applied by TCRdb to the PCR reads, yields one record per CDR3 protein. The table includes fewer than 5,000 distinct CDR3 sequences, around two fifths detected once. The CDR3 loop spans 13 amino acids. V was clipped by 8 bases and J by 5 bases; unmatched bases: 7. From germline, CDR1 is SEHNR and CDR2 FQNEAQ (reference sequence). The sample comprised CD4+ T cells from blood, cultured in vitro. The clonotype was recovered from a human donor who had recovered from COVID-19. This chain uses TRBV7-9 with TRBJ2-5; 8 nucleotides match TRBD1. The CDR3 sequence is CASGAGGGETQYF. Written as DNA, the CDR3 is TGTGCCAGCGGAGCAGGGGGCGGCGAGACCCAGTACTTC.